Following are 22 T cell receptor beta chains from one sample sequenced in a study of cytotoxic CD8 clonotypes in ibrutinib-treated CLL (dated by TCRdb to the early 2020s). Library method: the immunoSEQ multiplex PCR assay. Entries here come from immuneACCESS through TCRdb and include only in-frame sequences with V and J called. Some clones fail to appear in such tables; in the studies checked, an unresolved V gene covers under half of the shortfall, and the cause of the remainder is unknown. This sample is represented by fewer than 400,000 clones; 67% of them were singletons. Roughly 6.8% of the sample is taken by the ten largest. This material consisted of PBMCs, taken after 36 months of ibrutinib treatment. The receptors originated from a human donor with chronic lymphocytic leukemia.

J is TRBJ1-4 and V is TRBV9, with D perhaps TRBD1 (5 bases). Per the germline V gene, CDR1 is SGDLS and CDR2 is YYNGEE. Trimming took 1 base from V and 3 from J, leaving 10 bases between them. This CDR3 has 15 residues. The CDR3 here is CASSVWGGANEKLFF. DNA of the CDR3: TGTGCCAGCAGCGTATGGGGCGGGGCTAATGAAAAACTGTTTTTT.

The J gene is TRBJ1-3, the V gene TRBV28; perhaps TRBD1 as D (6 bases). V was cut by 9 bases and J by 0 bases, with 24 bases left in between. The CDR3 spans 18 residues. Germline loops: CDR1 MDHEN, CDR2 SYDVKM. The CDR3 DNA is TGTGCCAGTCAACCAGGGGACCGAATCTCGAGCTCTGGAAACACCATATATTTT. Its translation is CASQPGDRISSSGNTIYF.

Here the CDR3 DNA reads TGTGCCAGCAGTGACTCCGACACCGGGGAGCTGTTTTTT. Its protein is CASSDSDTGELFF. This chain joins TRBV6-4 and TRBJ2-2; D not certain. CDR3 length: 13 amino acids. Germline V gene data show CDR1 as MRHNA and CDR2 as SNTAGT. V was cut by 0 bases and J by 3 bases, with 2 bases left in between.

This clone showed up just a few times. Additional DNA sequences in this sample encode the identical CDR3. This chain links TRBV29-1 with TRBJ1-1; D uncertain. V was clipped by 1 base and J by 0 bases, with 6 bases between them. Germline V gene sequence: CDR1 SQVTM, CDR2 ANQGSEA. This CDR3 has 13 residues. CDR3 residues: CSVEGRMNTEAFF. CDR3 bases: TGCAGCGTTGAAGGACGGATGAACACTGAAGCTTTCTTT.

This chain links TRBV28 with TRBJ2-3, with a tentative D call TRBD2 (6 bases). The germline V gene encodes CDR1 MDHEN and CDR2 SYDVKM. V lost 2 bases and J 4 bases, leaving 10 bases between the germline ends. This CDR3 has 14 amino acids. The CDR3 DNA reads TGTGCCAGCAGTTTAACCTTAGCGGCAGATACGCAGTATTTT. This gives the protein CASSLTLAADTQYF.

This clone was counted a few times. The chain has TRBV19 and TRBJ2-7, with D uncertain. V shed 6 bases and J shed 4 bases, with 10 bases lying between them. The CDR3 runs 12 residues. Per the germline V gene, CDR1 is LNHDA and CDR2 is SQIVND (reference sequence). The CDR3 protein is CASRDPGYEQYF. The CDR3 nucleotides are TGTGCCAGTAGGGACCCCGGTTACGAGCAGTACTTC.

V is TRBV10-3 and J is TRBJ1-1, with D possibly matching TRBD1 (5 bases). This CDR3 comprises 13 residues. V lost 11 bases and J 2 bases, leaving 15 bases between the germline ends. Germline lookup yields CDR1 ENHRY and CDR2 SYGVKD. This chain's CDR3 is CAARGFSNTEAFF. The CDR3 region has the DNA TGTGCCGCGAGGGGCTTTTCCAACACTGAAGCTTTCTTT.

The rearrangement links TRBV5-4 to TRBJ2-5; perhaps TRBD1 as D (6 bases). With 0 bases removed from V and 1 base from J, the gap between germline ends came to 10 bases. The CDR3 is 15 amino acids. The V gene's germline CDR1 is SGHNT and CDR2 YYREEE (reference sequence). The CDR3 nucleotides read TGTGCCAGCAGCTTGGCATGGACAGCCCAAGAGACCCAGTACTTC. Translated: CASSLAWTAQETQYF.

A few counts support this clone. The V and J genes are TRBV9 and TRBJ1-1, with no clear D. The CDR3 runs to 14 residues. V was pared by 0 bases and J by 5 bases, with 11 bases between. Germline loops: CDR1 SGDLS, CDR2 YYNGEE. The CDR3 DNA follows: TGTGCCAGCAGCGTAGCTGGGCTAGGGACTGAAGCTTTCTTT. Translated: CASSVAGLGTEAFF.

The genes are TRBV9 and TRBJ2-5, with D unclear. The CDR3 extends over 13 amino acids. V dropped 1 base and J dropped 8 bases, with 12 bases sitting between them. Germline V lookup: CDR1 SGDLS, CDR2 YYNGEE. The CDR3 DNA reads TGTGCCAGCAGCGTAAGCGACTGGGGAACCCAGTACTTC. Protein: CASSVSDWGTQYF.

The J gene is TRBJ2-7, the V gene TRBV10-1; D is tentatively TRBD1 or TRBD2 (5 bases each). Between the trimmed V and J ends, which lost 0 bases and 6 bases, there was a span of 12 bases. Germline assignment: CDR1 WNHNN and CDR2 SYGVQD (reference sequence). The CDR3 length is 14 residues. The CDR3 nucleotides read TGCGCCAGCAGTGAGTCCGTGGGACGGGTCGAGCAGTACTTC. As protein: CASSESVGRVEQYF.

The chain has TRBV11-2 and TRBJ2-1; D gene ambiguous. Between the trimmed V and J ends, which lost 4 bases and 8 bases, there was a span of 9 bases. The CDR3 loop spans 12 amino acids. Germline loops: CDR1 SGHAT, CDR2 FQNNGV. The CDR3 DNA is TGTGCCAGCAGCTACACACCCCATGAGCAGTTCTTC. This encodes CASSYTPHEQFF.

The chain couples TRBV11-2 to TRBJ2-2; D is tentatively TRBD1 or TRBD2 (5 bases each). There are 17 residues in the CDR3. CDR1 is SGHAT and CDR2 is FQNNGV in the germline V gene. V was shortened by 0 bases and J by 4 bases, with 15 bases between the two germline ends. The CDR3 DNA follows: TGTGCCAGCAGCTTAGAGGGACGCAGGGCGGGCACCGGGGAGCTGTTTTTT. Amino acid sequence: CASSLEGRRAGTGELFF.

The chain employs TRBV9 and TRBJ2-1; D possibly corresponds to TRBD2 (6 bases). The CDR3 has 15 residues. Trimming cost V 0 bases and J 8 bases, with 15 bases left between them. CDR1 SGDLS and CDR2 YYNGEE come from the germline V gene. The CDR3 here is CASSVARRLDHEQFF. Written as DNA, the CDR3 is TGTGCCAGCAGCGTAGCCCGACGACTAGACCATGAGCAGTTCTTC.

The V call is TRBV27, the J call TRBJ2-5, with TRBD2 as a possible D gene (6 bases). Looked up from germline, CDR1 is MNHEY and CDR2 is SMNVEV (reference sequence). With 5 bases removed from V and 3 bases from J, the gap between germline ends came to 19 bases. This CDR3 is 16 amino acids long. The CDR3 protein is CASSPYEVAVKETQYF. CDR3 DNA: TGTGCCAGCAGTCCTTACGAAGTAGCGGTTAAAGAGACCCAGTACTTC.

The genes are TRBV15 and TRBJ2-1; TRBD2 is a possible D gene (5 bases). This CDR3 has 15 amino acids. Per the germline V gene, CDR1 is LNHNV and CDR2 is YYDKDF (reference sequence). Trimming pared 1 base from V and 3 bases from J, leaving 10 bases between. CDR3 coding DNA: TGTGCCACCAGCAGAGGGCTAGCAGACTACAATGAGCAGTTCTTC. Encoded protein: CATSRGLADYNEQFF. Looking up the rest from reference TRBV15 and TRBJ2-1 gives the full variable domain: DAMVIQNPRYQVTQFGKPVTLSCSQTLNHNVMYWYQQKSSQAPKLLFHYYDKDFNNEADTPDNFQSRRPNTSFCFLDIRSPGLGDTAMYLCATSRGLADYNEQFFGPGTRLTVL.

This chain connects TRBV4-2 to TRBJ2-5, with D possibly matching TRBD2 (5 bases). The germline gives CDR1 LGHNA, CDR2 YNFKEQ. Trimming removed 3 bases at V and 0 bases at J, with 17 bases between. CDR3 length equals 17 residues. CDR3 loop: CASSQGLTTRYQETQYF. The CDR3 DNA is TGTGCCAGCAGCCAGGGATTGACTACCCGGTACCAAGAGACCCAGTACTTC.

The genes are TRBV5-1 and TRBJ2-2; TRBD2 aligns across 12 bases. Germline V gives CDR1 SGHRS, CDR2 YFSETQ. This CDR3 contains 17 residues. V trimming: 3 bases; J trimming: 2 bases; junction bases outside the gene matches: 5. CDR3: CASSSRTSGVNTGELFF. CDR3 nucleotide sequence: TGCGCCAGCAGCTCACGGACTAGCGGGGTCAACACCGGGGAGCTGTTTTTT.

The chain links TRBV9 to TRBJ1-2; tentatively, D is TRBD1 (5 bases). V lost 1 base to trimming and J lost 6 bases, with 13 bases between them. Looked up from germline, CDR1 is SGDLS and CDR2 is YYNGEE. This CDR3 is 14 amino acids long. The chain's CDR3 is CASSVFGPTDGYTF. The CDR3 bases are TGTGCCAGCAGCGTATTCGGGCCGACAGATGGCTACACCTTC.

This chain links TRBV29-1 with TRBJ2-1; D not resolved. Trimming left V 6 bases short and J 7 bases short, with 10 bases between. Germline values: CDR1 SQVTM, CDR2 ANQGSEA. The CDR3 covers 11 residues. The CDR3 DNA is TGCAGCGTCGACCCAAATAATGAGCAGTTCTTC. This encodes CSVDPNNEQFF.

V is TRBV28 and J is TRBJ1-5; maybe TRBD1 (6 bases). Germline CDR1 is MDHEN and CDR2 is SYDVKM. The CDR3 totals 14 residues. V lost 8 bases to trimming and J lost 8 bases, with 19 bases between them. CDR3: CASETGIGTKPQHF. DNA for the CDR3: TGTGCCAGCGAAACAGGGATCGGCACAAAGCCCCAGCATTTT.

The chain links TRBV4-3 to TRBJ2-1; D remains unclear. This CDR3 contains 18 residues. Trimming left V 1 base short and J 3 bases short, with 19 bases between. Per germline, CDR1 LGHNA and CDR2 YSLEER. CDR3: CASSQAPRAGNIYNEQFF. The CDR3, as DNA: TGCGCCAGCAGCCAAGCCCCCCGCGCAGGAAACATCTACAATGAGCAGTTCTTC.